This T cell receptor beta chain stems from a study of T-cell reconstitution after alpha-beta-depleted transplantation in children. In this sample, this clonotype turned up many times. This sample's TCRbeta library carried unique molecular identifier barcodes. TCRdb re-called the PCR reads with MiXCR, one entry per CDR3 protein. The sample has 190,000 or so distinct CDR3 sequences, more than 6.5% seen once; the top ten hold 3% to 3.5%. The germline V and J ends were trimmed by 5 bases and 7 bases, with 12 bases remaining between them. Germline CDR1 reads DFQATT; CDR2 reads SNEGSKA (reference sequence). The CDR3 covers 12 residues.

V usage is TRBV20-1 and J usage is TRBJ2-1; TRBD2 might be the D (6 bases). Sequencing was performed on PBMCs from the stem cell graft donor, taken from the stem cell graft. The receptor comes from a human donor who donated a stem cell graft to a child with Wiskott-Aldrich syndrome. The CDR3 bases are TGCAGTGCTGGGAGGATGGGGAATGAGCAGTTCTTC. Amino acid sequence: CSAGRMGNEQFF.